The entry below describes one TCR beta chain. This CDR3 contains 12 residues. Trimming shortened V by 0 bases and J by 3 bases, and 0 bases separated the two germline ends. The V gene's germline CDR1 is SGHRS and CDR2 YFSETQ. This entry comes from a study of PD-1 blockade in classical Hodgkin lymphoma. Time point denoted: cycle 4 day 1 (C4D1), after more than five weeks of nivolumab. Every patient relapsed after autologous stem cell transplantation, and brentuximab vedotin exposure varied. Best response was recorded as complete response, partial response or progressive disease. Sequencing used immunoSEQ multiplex PCR; TCRdb keeps in-frame clones, though not all of them. This sample yields about 31,000 clones, of which almost 85% are seen a single time; approximately 18% belongs to the top ten.

Sequencing used peripheral blood mononuclear cells (PBMCs), obtained before the fourth cycle of nivolumab. The rearrangement uses TRBV5-1 and TRBJ1-4; the D is unclear. This TCR was recovered from a human donor with classical Hodgkin lymphoma. CDR3 DNA: TGCGCCAGCAGCTTGGCTAATGAAAAACTGTTTTTT. It yields the protein CASSLANEKLFF.